This T cell receptor (beta chain) derives from a study of cytomegalovirus exposure and HLA in healthy donors. Regarding the study as a whole: Productive rates of about 87% or about 30% were seen for most TCR beta V segments in an earlier analysis. In a later analysis, the majority of CMV-associated beta chains seemingly showed HLA restriction.

There were likely unrecorded immune exposures, though donors were nominally healthy when sampled. The PCR employed 60 Vbeta primers together with 13 Jbeta primers. Generated by immunoSEQ multiplex PCR, the TCRdb table keeps only in-frame clones and is missing some. The sample carries about 160,000 clones, 65% to 80% recorded once. The CDR3 is made up of 13 amino acids. V lost 4 bases and J 8 bases, leaving 14 bases between the germline ends. CDR1 is MNHEY, CDR2 SVGAGI, per germline. This clone was detected once. Its matching antigen is unknown. Sequenced input: PBMCs. J is TRBJ1-2 and V is TRBV6-5; D unresolved. This TCR was recovered from a man aged 40-49 years in good health and CMV-seronegative. The CDR3 is CASSSGYSGGYTF. For the CDR3, the DNA is TGTGCCAGCAGTTCGGGGTATTCGGGAGGCTACACCTTC.